This is a list of T cell receptor beta chains from one sample in a study of vaccination and CD4 T cells after COVID-19. No antigen has been identified for these receptors. TCRdb recomputed calls from the PCR reads with MiXCR, one row per CDR3 protein. This table holds about 15,000 distinct CDR3 sequences, about two fifths found once. This specimen was CD4+ T cells from blood, cultured in vitro, taken before SARS-CoV-2 vaccination. Receptors were obtained from a human donor who had recovered from COVID-19. Each CDR3 is given with its conserved first and last residue. Each record gives: D gene, V gene, J gene, clone size, CDR3 DNA, CDR3 protein. D genes are given only for firm matches. Clone size is given for some rows only: seen once, a few or many times, or a class if the clone is expanded.

>NA|TRBV12-3/TRBV12-4|TRBJ1-1|NA
TGTGCCAGCAGTTTAGGCACTGAAGCTTTCTTT
CASSLGTEAFF
>TRBD1|TRBV6-1|TRBJ1-2|few
TGTGCCAGCACCTCAGGGGGTAGAGCCTATGGCTACACCTTC
CASTSGGRAYGYTF
>TRBD1|TRBV20-1|TRBJ1-1|NA
TGCAGTGCTAGAGGGAGGACAGGTCCCATGAACACTGAAGCTTTCTTT
CSARGRTGPMNTEAFF
>NA|TRBV4-3|TRBJ2-7|few
TGCGCCAGCAGCCAAGATATAGCTAGCGTTTCCTACGAGCAGTACTTC
CASSQDIASVSYEQYF
>NA|TRBV18|TRBJ2-3|NA
TGTGCCAGCTCAAGCAGCGGGACAGATACGCAGTATTTT
CASSSSGTDTQYF
>NA|TRBV7-2|TRBJ2-3|NA
TGTGCCAGCAGCTTAATTGCAGCTTTTGCAGATACGCAGTATTTT
CASSLIAAFADTQYF
>NA|TRBV30|TRBJ1-1|few
TGTGCCTGGAGTGTCCGGGGGGACACTGAAGCTTTCTTT
CAWSVRGDTEAFF
>TRBD2|TRBV6-5|TRBJ2-5|once
TGTGCCAGCAGTTCCGGACTAGCGGGATACCAAGAGACCCAGTACTTC
CASSSGLAGYQETQYF
>TRBD1|TRBV20-1|TRBJ1-5|few
TGCAGTGCTGTTACAGAACAGGGGTTACAGCCCCAGCATTTT
CSAVTEQGLQPQHF
>NA|TRBV7-2|TRBJ1-5|NA
TGTGCCAGCAGCTTAGTCCCCAGGGGCGGTCAGCCCCAGCATTTT
CASSLVPRGGQPQHF
>NA|TRBV27|TRBJ2-4|few
TGTGCCAGCAGTGTCCAGGGGGCCAAAAACATTCAGTACTTC
CASSVQGAKNIQYF
>NA|TRBV7-2|TRBJ1-6|few
TGTGCCAGCAGCTTTGTAAATTCACCCCTCCACTTT
CASSFVNSPLHF
>NA|TRBV20-1|TRBJ1-1|NA
TGCAGTGCCAGCATCAGACTAGGGGTAACTGAAGCTTTCTTT
CSASIRLGVTEAFF
>NA|TRBV27|TRBJ2-7|NA
TGTGCCAGCAGGTTTAAGGTTGGGGTCAACGAGCAGTACTTC
CASRFKVGVNEQYF
>NA|TRBV20-1|TRBJ2-3|few
TGCAGTGCTTCGGGACCCTCGGATACGCAGTATTTT
CSASGPSDTQYF
>NA|TRBV19|TRBJ1-2|NA
TGTGCCAGCCGACGGGACTCCTATCCTAACTATGGCTACACCTTC
CASRRDSYPNYGYTF
>NA|TRBV6-1|TRBJ2-1|NA
TGTGCCAGTCGGGACCCGTCTAGGATTGAGCAGTTCTTC
CASRDPSRIEQFF
>NA|TRBV6-1|TRBJ1-1|NA
TGTGCCAGCAGTACTATAGGGGGGGGCACTGAAGCTTTCTTT
CASSTIGGGTEAFF
>TRBD1|TRBV6-5|TRBJ1-2|NA
TGTGCCAGCAGTTACCTCGGACAGGCAAAGGGTTATGGCTACACCTTC
CASSYLGQAKGYGYTF
>NA|TRBV20-1|TRBJ1-2|NA
TGCAGTGCTAGAGGGGGAGGGGCCCCCTACACCTTC
CSARGGGAPYTF
>TRBD1|TRBV5-4|TRBJ1-2|few
TGTGCCAGCAGCCCACTCCACGACAGGGGGACGGCGAGTGGCTACACCTTC
CASSPLHDRGTASGYTF
>TRBD1|TRBV19|TRBJ1-2|few
TGTGCCAGTAGTGCCCAAGGACAGGGGGACTATGGCTACACCTTC
CASSAQGQGDYGYTF
>TRBD1|TRBV19|TRBJ2-1|NA
TGTGCCAGTAGCAGGGGGTTCGTTTCCTACAATGAGCAGTTCTTC
CASSRGFVSYNEQFF
>NA|TRBV6-1|TRBJ2-7|few
TGTGCCAGCAGCCCCGGAGGGAGCGACGAGCAGTACTTC
CASSPGGSDEQYF
>NA|TRBV5-4|TRBJ2-5|few
TGTGCCAGCAGCTTTGGGTCACAAGAGACCCAGTACTTC
CASSFGSQETQYF
>NA|TRBV11-3|TRBJ2-7|NA
TGTGCCAGCAGCTTAGTCGTTGGCGGTTCAGACTCCTACGAGCAGTACTTC
CASSLVVGGSDSYEQYF
>NA|TRBV19|TRBJ1-1|few
TGTGCCAGTACCAGGACTGGGAACACTGAAGCTTTCTTT
CASTRTGNTEAFF
>TRBD1|TRBV7-2|TRBJ2-1|few
TGTGCCAGCAGCTCTCGGGGGGACAGGGGGTTTAGGAGTGAGCAGTTCTTC
CASSSRGDRGFRSEQFF
>TRBD1|TRBV4-3|TRBJ1-5|NA
TGCGCCAGCAGCCGCTGGACAGGCGATAGCAATCAGCCCCAGCATTTT
CASSRWTGDSNQPQHF
>NA|TRBV11-3|TRBJ2-3|NA
TGTGCCAGCAGCCCACTAGCTAGCACAGATACGCAGTATTTT
CASSPLASTDTQYF
>NA|TRBV6-1|TRBJ2-2|NA
TGTGCCAGCAGTCCAAAGACAAACACCGGGGAGCTGTTTTTT
CASSPKTNTGELFF